These T cell receptor beta chains were read from a single sample in a study of T cell responses to AZD1222 COVID-19 vaccine. Data came from immunoSEQ multiplex PCR; TCRdb stores just in-frame clones and leaves some out. This sample has approximately 91,000 clones, with 91% found just once. The sequenced sample was peripheral blood, obtained 28 days after the second AZD1222 dose. Receptor source: an adult who received the AZD1222 COVID-19 vaccine. CDR3s include the opening cysteine and the closing phenylalanine or tryptophan. The order of the fields is CDR3 DNA, CDR3 protein, clone size, D gene, V gene, J gene. The D gene is left open where the match is weak. A row's size may be missing; if present it is once, few, many or a size class.

DNA: TGTGCCAGCAGCTTCGAAGAGACCCAGTACTTC; CDR3: CASSFEETQYF; size: .; D: .; V: TRBV28; J: TRBJ2-5
DNA: TGTGCCAGCAGCCAAGATCGAGGGAGGGATCAAGAGACCCAGTACTTC; CDR3: CASSQDRGRDQETQYF; size: .; D: TRBD2; V: TRBV3-1/TRBV3-2; J: TRBJ2-5
DNA: TGTGCCAGCAGTTTGGCAGGGGGCACTTTAATGAACACTGAAGCTTTCTTT; CDR3: CASSLAGGTLMNTEAFF; size: .; D: TRBD1; V: TRBV27; J: TRBJ1-1
DNA: TGTGCCACCAGCAGAGATGGGGGTGCCGGGGAGCTGTTTTTT; CDR3: CATSRDGGAGELFF; size: .; D: .; V: TRBV15; J: TRBJ2-2
DNA: TGCGCCAGCAGCCAAGGTCTCCCCCTGGGGAATGAGCAGTTCTTC; CDR3: CASSQGLPLGNEQFF; size: .; D: .; V: TRBV4-1; J: TRBJ2-1
DNA: TGTGCCAGCAGCGTAGGAGGGGAAGAGACCCAGTACTTC; CDR3: CASSVGGEETQYF; size: .; D: .; V: TRBV9; J: TRBJ2-5
DNA: TGTGCCAGCAGCGGAGAGCCTAATGAAAAACTGTTTTTT; CDR3: CASSGEPNEKLFF; size: .; D: .; V: TRBV9; J: TRBJ1-4
DNA: TGTGCCAGCAGCCCCCGCTCAGGGAGGATGGGTGAAAAACTGTTTTTT; CDR3: CASSPRSGRMGEKLFF; size: .; D: .; V: TRBV28; J: TRBJ1-4
DNA: TGTGCCAGCAGCTTAACAGGTCGGCTAGCGGCGCAGTATTTT; CDR3: CASSLTGRLAAQYF; size: .; D: TRBD2; V: TRBV11-3; J: TRBJ2-3
DNA: TGTGCCAGTAGTAACTGGGGGCCGAACACTGAAGCTTTCTTT; CDR3: CASSNWGPNTEAFF; size: .; D: .; V: TRBV19; J: TRBJ1-1
DNA: TGTGCCAGCAGCTTGGGCGGGACAGCCCTTCCCAAAAAACTGTTTTTT; CDR3: CASSLGGTALPKKLFF; size: .; D: TRBD1; V: TRBV5-4; J: TRBJ1-4
DNA: TGTGCCAGCACTAGGCGGGACTTTCAAGAGACCCAGTACTTC; CDR3: CASTRRDFQETQYF; size: .; D: .; V: TRBV28; J: TRBJ2-5
DNA: TGTGCCAGCAGCACCCCTCAGGACAATGAGCAGTTCTTC; CDR3: CASSTPQDNEQFF; size: .; D: .; V: TRBV11-1; J: TRBJ2-1
DNA: TGTGCCAGCAGCGTCCATCCCCAACAGGGATCCGGGGAGCTGTTTTTT; CDR3: CASSVHPQQGSGELFF; size: once; D: .; V: TRBV9; J: TRBJ2-2
DNA: TGTGCCAGCAGCGGTTTGCAAGGTTTGGGAACCGGGGAGCTGTTTTTT; CDR3: CASSGLQGLGTGELFF; size: .; D: .; V: TRBV9; J: TRBJ2-2
DNA: TGTGCCAGCAGTTTAGGAGATACGCAGTATTTT; CDR3: CASSLGDTQYF; size: .; D: .; V: TRBV28; J: TRBJ2-3
DNA: TGTGCCAGCAGTGAAAGGTGGGCATTACGCCGCTATGGCTACACCTTC; CDR3: CASSERWALRRYGYTF; size: .; D: .; V: TRBV6-1; J: TRBJ1-2
DNA: TGTGCTAGTGGTTTGGGAAAGGGTGGGGGGCCCTACAATGAGCAGTTCTTC; CDR3: CASGLGKGGGPYNEQFF; size: once; D: .; V: TRBV12-5; J: TRBJ2-1
DNA: TGCGCCAGCAGCCAAGATCGGGGGGCGAGGACTGAAGCTTTCTTT; CDR3: CASSQDRGARTEAFF; size: few; D: .; V: TRBV4-3; J: TRBJ1-1
DNA: TGTGCCAGCAGCTTAGCGGGAGTAAACGAGCAGTACTTC; CDR3: CASSLAGVNEQYF; size: once; D: TRBD2; V: TRBV5-5; J: TRBJ2-7
DNA: TGTGCCAGCAGTTCCCCGCGTACGGGGAAAGGCTACACCTTC; CDR3: CASSSPRTGKGYTF; size: .; D: .; V: TRBV6-5; J: TRBJ1-2
DNA: TGTGCCAGCAGTTACGTCGGCGGCTATGGCTACACCTTC; CDR3: CASSYVGGYGYTF; size: .; D: .; V: TRBV6-5; J: TRBJ1-2
DNA: TGTGCCAGCAGCTTAATTCGCTCCTACGAGCAGTACTTC; CDR3: CASSLIRSYEQYF; size: .; D: .; V: TRBV11-1; J: TRBJ2-7
DNA: TGTGCCACCAGCAGAGACAGGGGAAATGAAAAACTGTTTTTT; CDR3: CATSRDRGNEKLFF; size: .; D: .; V: TRBV15; J: TRBJ1-4
DNA: TGTGCCACCACGGGGAGCACAGATACGCAGTATTTT; CDR3: CATTGSTDTQYF; size: .; D: .; V: TRBV7-9; J: TRBJ2-3
DNA: TGTGCCAGCAGCTTAACTAGCGGGACGACGGTGACCCAGTACTTC; CDR3: CASSLTSGTTVTQYF; size: .; D: TRBD2; V: TRBV11-3; J: TRBJ2-5
DNA: TGTGCCAGCAGCTTAACGGGACAAGCAAATTCACCCCTCCACTTT; CDR3: CASSLTGQANSPLHF; size: .; D: .; V: TRBV7-3; J: TRBJ1-6
DNA: TGTGCCAGCAGCTTAGCCAGGGACTCAGATACGCAGTATTTT; CDR3: CASSLARDSDTQYF; size: .; D: .; V: TRBV7-9; J: TRBJ2-3
DNA: TGTGCCACCAGCAGAGCCGGGTGGAACACTGAAGCTTTCTTT; CDR3: CATSRAGWNTEAFF; size: .; D: .; V: TRBV15; J: TRBJ1-1
DNA: TGTGCCAGCAGTAATAGCGGGAGAGAGGAGACCCAGTACTTC; CDR3: CASSNSGREETQYF; size: .; D: TRBD2; V: TRBV14; J: TRBJ2-5
DNA: TGTGCCAGCAGTTCCGGGGGACTAGCGCTTGAGACCCAGTACTTC; CDR3: CASSSGGLALETQYF; size: .; D: TRBD2; V: TRBV6-2/TRBV6-3; J: TRBJ2-5
DNA: TGTGCCAGCAGCTTTGACCGCGGGTATGGCTACACCTTC; CDR3: CASSFDRGYGYTF; size: .; D: .; V: TRBV11-2; J: TRBJ1-2
DNA: TGTGCCACCAGCAGAACCGAGGGGAACACCATATATTTT; CDR3: CATSRTEGNTIYF; size: .; D: .; V: TRBV15; J: TRBJ1-3
DNA: TGTGCCAGCTCACCAGGTACCCCTAGCGGGAGATACGAGCAGTACTTC; CDR3: CASSPGTPSGRYEQYF; size: .; D: TRBD2; V: TRBV18; J: TRBJ2-7
DNA: TGTGCCAGCAGTGAAGAGGGAGCAGCTTGGCGCGGAAACACCATATATTTT; CDR3: CASSEEGAAWRGNTIYF; size: .; D: .; V: TRBV6-1; J: TRBJ1-3
DNA: TGTGCCTGGAGTGGAGCAGGGCAAGAGACCCAGTACTTC; CDR3: CAWSGAGQETQYF; size: .; D: .; V: TRBV30; J: TRBJ2-5
DNA: TGTGCCACCAGCAGAGCTCTTCCCCTGGGCCCCTACGAGCAGTACTTC; CDR3: CATSRALPLGPYEQYF; size: .; D: .; V: TRBV15; J: TRBJ2-7
DNA: TGTGCCACCAGTGACCGAGAAAAACTGTTTTTT; CDR3: CATSDREKLFF; size: few; D: .; V: TRBV24-1; J: TRBJ1-4
DNA: TGTGCCAGCAGTAGGGCTCCGAACACCGGGGAGCTGTTTTTT; CDR3: CASSRAPNTGELFF; size: few; D: .; V: TRBV2; J: TRBJ2-2
DNA: TGTGCCAGCAGTGAAGACAATCTCGGGGCAGATACGCAGTATTTT; CDR3: CASSEDNLGADTQYF; size: .; D: .; V: TRBV2; J: TRBJ2-3
DNA: TGTGCCAGCAGCCCTTTTCGGACTAGCGGAGACACCGGGGAGCTGTTTTTT; CDR3: CASSPFRTSGDTGELFF; size: .; D: TRBD2; V: TRBV3-1/TRBV3-2; J: TRBJ2-2
DNA: TGTGCCAGCAGTTCCGCAGGGACAGGGGGGCGTGAAAAACTGTTTTTT; CDR3: CASSSAGTGGREKLFF; size: .; D: TRBD1; V: TRBV6-5; J: TRBJ1-4
DNA: TGTGCCAGCAGCTTAGAAACAGGGGATTCTCAGCCCCAGCATTTT; CDR3: CASSLETGDSQPQHF; size: .; D: TRBD1; V: TRBV7-9; J: TRBJ1-5
DNA: TGTGCCAGCAGCCCGGATCCGGGCGGGAACATTCAGTACTTC; CDR3: CASSPDPGGNIQYF; size: .; D: .; V: TRBV9; J: TRBJ2-4
DNA: TGCAGCGTTGCTCTGGGACAGGGGACCTACGAGCAGTACTTC; CDR3: CSVALGQGTYEQYF; size: .; D: TRBD1; V: TRBV29-1; J: TRBJ2-7
DNA: TGTGCCAGCAGCACTGGGACTAGCGACTCCTACGAGCAGTACTTC; CDR3: CASSTGTSDSYEQYF; size: .; D: TRBD2; V: TRBV7-9; J: TRBJ2-7
DNA: TGTGCCAGCAGCTCACCCGGCGCAACTAATGAAAAACTGTTTTTT; CDR3: CASSSPGATNEKLFF; size: .; D: .; V: TRBV7-2; J: TRBJ1-4
DNA: TGTGCCAGCGGCGACCCCGCTTTTGCGAGCTCTGGAAACACCATATATTTT; CDR3: CASGDPAFASSGNTIYF; size: .; D: .; V: TRBV27; J: TRBJ1-3
DNA: TGTGCCAGCAGTGAAGCAGGGGGTCCCTCCTACGAGCAGTACTTC; CDR3: CASSEAGGPSYEQYF; size: .; D: .; V: TRBV6-1; J: TRBJ2-7
DNA: TGCGCCAGCAGTGAAGCGAAAACCCCCTCCTACGAGCAGTACTTC; CDR3: CASSEAKTPSYEQYF; size: .; D: .; V: TRBV10-1; J: TRBJ2-7
DNA: TGTGCCTGGAGTGTGGGTCGGGGCAGGGTCTCGGGGGGCTACACCTTC; CDR3: CAWSVGRGRVSGGYTF; size: .; D: .; V: TRBV30; J: TRBJ1-2
DNA: TGTGCCAGCAGTCATCAACTGGGACAGGGGGCAACTAATGAAAAACTGTTTTTT; CDR3: CASSHQLGQGATNEKLFF; size: .; D: TRBD1; V: TRBV6-2/TRBV6-3; J: TRBJ1-4
DNA: TGTGCCAGCAGATTACCGGGGGGGACAGATACGCAGTATTTT; CDR3: CASRLPGGTDTQYF; size: few; D: TRBD2; V: TRBV28; J: TRBJ2-3
DNA: TGTGCCAGCATTCCTAGCCAGGGAGCAGGAAACACCATATATTTT; CDR3: CASIPSQGAGNTIYF; size: .; D: .; V: TRBV28; J: TRBJ1-3
DNA: TGCGCCAGCAGCTTGTCGGCAGCTGGAAACACCATATATTTT; CDR3: CASSLSAAGNTIYF; size: .; D: .; V: TRBV5-1; J: TRBJ1-3
DNA: TGTGCCAGCAAACCGGGACAGGGGTCCTACGAGCAGTACTTC; CDR3: CASKPGQGSYEQYF; size: once; D: TRBD1; V: TRBV2; J: TRBJ2-7
DNA: TGTGCCAGCAGCCGGGGAGGGAATGAAAAACTGTTTTTT; CDR3: CASSRGGNEKLFF; size: .; D: .; V: TRBV11-3; J: TRBJ1-4